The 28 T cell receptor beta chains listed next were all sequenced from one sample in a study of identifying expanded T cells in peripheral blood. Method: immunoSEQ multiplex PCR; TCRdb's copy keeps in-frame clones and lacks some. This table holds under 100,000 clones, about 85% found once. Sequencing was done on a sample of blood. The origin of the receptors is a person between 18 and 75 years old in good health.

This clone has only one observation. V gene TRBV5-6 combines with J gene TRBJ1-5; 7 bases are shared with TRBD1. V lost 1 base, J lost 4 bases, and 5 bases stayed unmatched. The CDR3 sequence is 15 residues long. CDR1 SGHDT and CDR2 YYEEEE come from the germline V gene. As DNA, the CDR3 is TGTGCCAGCAGCTTGACAGGGGTCCTAAATCAGCCCCAGCATTTT. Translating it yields CASSLTGVLNQPQHF.

The CDR3 coding sequence is TGTGCCATCAGGGATAAGATGATACAGCTCAACACTGAAGCTTTCTTT. Its protein product is CAIRDKMIQLNTEAFF. The rearrangement joins TRBV10-3 to TRBJ1-1; no definite D call. This CDR3 has 16 residues. The V gene's germline CDR1 is ENHRY and CDR2 SYGVKD. Trimming shortened V by 6 bases and J by 2 bases, and 19 bases separated the two germline ends.

CDR3 loop: CASSSYLVNYGYTF. The CDR3 coding sequence is TGTGCCAGCAGTTCGTACCTAGTTAACTATGGCTACACCTTC. This rearrangement joins TRBV7-2 to TRBJ1-2; D is unclear. The V end lost 6 bases, the J end lost 1 base, and 12 bases lay between the germline ends. The CDR3 is made up of 14 amino acids. Germline V gene lookup returns CDR1 SGHTA and CDR2 FQGNSA. The full variable domain, completed using reference TRBV7-2 and TRBJ1-2, is GAGVSQSPSNKVTEKGKDVELRCDPISGHTALYWYRQSLGQGLEFLIYFQGNSAPDKSGLPSDRFSAERTGGSVSTLTIQRTQQEDSAVYLCASSSYLVNYGYTFGSGTRLTVV.

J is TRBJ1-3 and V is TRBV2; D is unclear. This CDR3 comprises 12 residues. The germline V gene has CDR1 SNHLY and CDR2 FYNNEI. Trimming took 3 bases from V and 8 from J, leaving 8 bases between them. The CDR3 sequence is CASSDTFDTIYF. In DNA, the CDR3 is TGTGCCAGCAGTGATACATTTGACACCATATATTTT.

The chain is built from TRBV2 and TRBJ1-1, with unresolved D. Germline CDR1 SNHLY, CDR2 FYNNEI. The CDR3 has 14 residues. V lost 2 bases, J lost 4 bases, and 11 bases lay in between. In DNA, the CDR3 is TGTGCCAGCAGTGAAATGGGGTCCGGCACTGAAGCTTTCTTT. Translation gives CASSEMGSGTEAFF.

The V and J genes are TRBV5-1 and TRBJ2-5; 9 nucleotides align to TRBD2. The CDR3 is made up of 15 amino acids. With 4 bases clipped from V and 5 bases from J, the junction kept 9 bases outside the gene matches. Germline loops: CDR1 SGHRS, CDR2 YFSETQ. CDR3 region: CASSPPIAGEETQYF. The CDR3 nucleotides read TGCGCCAGCAGCCCGCCGATAGCGGGGGAGGAGACCCAGTACTTC. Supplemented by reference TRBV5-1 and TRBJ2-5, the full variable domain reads KAGVTQTPRYLIKTRGQQVTLSCSPISGHRSVSWYQQTPGQGLQFLFEYFSETQRNKGNFPGRFSGRQFSNSRSEMNVSTLELGDSALYLCASSPPIAGEETQYFGPGTRLLVL.

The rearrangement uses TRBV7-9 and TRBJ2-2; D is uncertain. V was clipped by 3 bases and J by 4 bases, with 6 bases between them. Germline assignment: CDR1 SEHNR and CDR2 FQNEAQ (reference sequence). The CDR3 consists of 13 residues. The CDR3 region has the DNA TGTGCCAGCAGCTTCCTTTTCACCGGGGAGCTGTTTTTT. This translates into CASSFLFTGELFF.

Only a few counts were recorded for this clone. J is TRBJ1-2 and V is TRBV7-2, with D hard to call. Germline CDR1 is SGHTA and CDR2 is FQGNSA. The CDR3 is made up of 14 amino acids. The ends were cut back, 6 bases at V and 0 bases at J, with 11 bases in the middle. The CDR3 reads CASSSDRANYGYTF. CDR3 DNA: TGTGCCAGCAGTTCGGACCGGGCTAACTATGGCTACACCTTC.

This CDR3 reads CAWNLGRTLYGYTF. The DNA for the CDR3 is TGTGCCTGGAATTTGGGCCGGACCTTATATGGCTACACCTTC. This chain uses TRBV30 with TRBJ1-2, with D uncertain. The CDR3 extends over 14 amino acids. V lost 4 bases, J lost 5 bases, and 17 bases lay in between. Germline assignment: CDR1 GTSNPN and CDR2 SVGIG (reference sequence).

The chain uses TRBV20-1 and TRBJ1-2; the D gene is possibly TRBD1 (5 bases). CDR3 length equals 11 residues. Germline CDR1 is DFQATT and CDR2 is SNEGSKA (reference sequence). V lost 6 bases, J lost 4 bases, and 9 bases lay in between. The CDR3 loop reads CSAEGVYGYTF. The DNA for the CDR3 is TGCAGTGCGGAAGGGGTCTATGGCTACACCTTC.

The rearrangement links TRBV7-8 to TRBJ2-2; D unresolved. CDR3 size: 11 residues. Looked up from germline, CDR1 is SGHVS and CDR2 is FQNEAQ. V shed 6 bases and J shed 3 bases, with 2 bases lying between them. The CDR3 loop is CASRDTGELFF. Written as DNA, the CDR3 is TGTGCCAGCAGGGACACCGGGGAGCTGTTTTTT.

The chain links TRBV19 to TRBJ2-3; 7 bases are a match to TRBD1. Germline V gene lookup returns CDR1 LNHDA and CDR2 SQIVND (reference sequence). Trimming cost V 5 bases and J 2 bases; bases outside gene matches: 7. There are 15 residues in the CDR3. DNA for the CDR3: TGTGCCAGTAGTTCCCGACAGGGTTCCACAGATACGCAGTATTTT. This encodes CASSSRQGSTDTQYF.

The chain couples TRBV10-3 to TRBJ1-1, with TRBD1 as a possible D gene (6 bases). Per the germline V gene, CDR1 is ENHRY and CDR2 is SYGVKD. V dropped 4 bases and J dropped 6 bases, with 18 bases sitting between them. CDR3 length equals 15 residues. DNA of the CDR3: TGTGCCATCAGTGCCCGCGGTCCGGGGGCGGCTGAAGCTTTCTTT. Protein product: CAISARGPGAAEAFF.

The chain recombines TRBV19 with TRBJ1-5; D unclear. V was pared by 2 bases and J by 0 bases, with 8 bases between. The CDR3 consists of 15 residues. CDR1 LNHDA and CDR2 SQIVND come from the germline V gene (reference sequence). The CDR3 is CASSISHASNQPQHF. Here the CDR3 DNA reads TGTGCCAGTAGTATATCACATGCTAGCAATCAGCCCCAGCATTTT.

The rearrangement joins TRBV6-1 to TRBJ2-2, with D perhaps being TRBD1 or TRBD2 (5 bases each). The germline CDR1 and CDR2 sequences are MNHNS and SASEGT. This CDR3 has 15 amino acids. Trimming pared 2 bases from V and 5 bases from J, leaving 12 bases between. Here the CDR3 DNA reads TGTGCCAGCAGTGAAACACAGGCGGGTACCGGGGAGCTGTTTTTT. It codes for CASSETQAGTGELFF.

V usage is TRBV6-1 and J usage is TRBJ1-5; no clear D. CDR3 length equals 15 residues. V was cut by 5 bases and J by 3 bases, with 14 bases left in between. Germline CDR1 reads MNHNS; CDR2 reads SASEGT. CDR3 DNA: TGTGCCAGCAGTTTCGGAGGGTTTTTCAATCAGCCCCAGCATTTT. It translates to CASSFGGFFNQPQHF.

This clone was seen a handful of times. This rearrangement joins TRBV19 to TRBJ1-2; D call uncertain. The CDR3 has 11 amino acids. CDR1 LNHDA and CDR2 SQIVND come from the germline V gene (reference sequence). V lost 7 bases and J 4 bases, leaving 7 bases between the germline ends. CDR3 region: CASKQTYGYTF. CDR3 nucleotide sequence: TGTGCCAGTAAACAGACCTATGGCTACACCTTC.

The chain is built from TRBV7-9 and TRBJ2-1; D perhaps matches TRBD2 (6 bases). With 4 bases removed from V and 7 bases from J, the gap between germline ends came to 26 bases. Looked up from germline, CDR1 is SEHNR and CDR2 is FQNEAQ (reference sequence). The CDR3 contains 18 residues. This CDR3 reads CASSSEGSTRELINEQFF. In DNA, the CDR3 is TGTGCCAGCAGCTCGGAGGGATCAACAAGGGAGTTAATAAATGAGCAGTTCTTC.

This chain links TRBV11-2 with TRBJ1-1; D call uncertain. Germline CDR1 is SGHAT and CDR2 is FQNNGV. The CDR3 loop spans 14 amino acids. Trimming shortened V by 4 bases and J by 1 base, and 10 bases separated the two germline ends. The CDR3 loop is CASSSWVKNTEAFF. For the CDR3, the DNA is TGTGCCAGCAGCTCCTGGGTCAAGAACACTGAAGCTTTCTTT.

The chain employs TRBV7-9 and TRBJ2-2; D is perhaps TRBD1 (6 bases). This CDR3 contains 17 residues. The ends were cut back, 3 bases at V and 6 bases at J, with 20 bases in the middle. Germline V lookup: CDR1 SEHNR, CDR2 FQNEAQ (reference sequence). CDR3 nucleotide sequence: TGTGCCAGCAGCTTCTCAAATAGGGGGAGAGGGTCCGGGGAGCTGTTTTTT. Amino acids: CASSFSNRGRGSGELFF. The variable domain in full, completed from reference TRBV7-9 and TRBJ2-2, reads DTGVSQNPRHKITKRGQNVTFRCDPISEHNRLYWYRQTLGQGPEFLTYFQNEAQLEKSRLLSDRFSAERPKGSFSTLEIQRTEQGDSAMYLCASSFSNRGRGSGELFFGEGSRLTVL.

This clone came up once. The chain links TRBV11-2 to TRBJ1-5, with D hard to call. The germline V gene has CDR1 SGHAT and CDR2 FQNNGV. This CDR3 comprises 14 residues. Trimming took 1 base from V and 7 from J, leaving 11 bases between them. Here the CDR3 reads CASSLVGVGQPQHF. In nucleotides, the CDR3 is TGTGCCAGCAGCTTAGTAGGTGTAGGCCAGCCCCAGCATTTT.

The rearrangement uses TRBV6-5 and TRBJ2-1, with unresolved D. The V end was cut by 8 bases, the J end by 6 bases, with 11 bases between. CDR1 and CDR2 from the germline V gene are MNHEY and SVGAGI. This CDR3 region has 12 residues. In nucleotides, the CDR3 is TGTGCCAGCGGAACTCTGGGCAATGAGCAGTTCTTC. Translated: CASGTLGNEQFF.

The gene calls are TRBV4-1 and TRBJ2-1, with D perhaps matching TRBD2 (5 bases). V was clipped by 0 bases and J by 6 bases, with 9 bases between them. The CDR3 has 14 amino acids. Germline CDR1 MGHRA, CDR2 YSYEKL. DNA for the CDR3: TGCGCCAGCAGCCAAGATGCGGGTGGCAATGAGCAGTTCTTC. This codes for CASSQDAGGNEQFF.

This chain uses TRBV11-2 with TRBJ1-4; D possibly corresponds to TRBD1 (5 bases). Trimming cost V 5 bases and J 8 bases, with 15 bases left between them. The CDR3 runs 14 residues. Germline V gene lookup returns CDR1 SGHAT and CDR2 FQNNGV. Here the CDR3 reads CASSPGGLGEKLFF. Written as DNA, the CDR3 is TGTGCCAGCAGCCCCGGGGGGTTGGGCGAAAAACTGTTTTTT.

This CDR3 is CASSYGLRYSQPQHF. CDR3 DNA sequence: TGTGCCAGCAGCTATGGCCTAAGGTACAGTCAGCCCCAGCATTTT. This chain links TRBV7-2 with TRBJ1-5, with D hard to call. The germline gives CDR1 SGHTA, CDR2 FQGNSA. V dropped 4 bases and J dropped 6 bases, with 16 bases sitting between them. The CDR3 runs to 15 residues.

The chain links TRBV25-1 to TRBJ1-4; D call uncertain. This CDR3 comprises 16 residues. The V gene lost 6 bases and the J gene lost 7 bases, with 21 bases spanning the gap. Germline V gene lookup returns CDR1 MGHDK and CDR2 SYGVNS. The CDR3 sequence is CASSPSPVGSSEKLFF. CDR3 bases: TGTGCCAGCAGCCCAAGCCCCGTCGGTTCAAGTGAAAAACTGTTTTTT. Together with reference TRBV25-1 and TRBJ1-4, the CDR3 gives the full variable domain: EADIYQTPRYLVIGTGKKITLECSQTMGHDKMYWYQQDPGMELHLIHYSYGVNSTEKGDLSSESTVSRIRTEHFPLTLESARPSHTSQYLCASSPSPVGSSEKLFFGSGTQLSVL.

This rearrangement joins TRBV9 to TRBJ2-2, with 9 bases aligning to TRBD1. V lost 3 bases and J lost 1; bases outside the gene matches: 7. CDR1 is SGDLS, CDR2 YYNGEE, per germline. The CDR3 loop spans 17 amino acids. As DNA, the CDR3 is TGTGCCAGCAGCGGAAGCCCGGGACAGGGGAACACCGGGGAGCTGTTTTTT. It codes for CASSGSPGQGNTGELFF.

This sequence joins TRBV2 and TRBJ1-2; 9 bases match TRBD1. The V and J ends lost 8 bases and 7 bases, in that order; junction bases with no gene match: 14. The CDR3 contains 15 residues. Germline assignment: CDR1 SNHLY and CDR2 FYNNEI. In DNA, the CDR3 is TGTGCCAGCCGATATGTAGAGGGACAGGGTGGTGGCTACACCTTC. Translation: CASRYVEGQGGGYTF.